This TCR beta chain emerged from a study of shared clonotypes between healthy human individuals. Study results and limitations: Non-shared clonotypes had lower generation probabilities than those shared by all four donors.

Germline CDR1 is LNHDA and CDR2 is SQIVND (reference sequence). V gave up 3 bases and J gave up 1 base, with 15 bases separating them. The CDR3 extends over 17 amino acids. Remarks on this clone: The antigen is unknown.

The study ran the assay at deep level. A roughly 200 ng quantity of DNA, about 30,000 T cell genomes, went into the sorted-subset replicate PCRs. Profiled with immunoSEQ multiplex PCR; TCRdb holds only in-frame clones, not every one. Seen here are about 2 million clones, 90% to 95% observed once, and the top ten hold 0.1% to 0.15%. Investigators divided CD4+ cells into CD45RA+ naive and CD45RA-negative memory subsets. The chain recombines TRBV19 with TRBJ1-4; possibly TRBD1 for D (6 bases). Material: naive CD4+ T cells sorted from blood. Subset denoted: CD45RA+ positively selected. The origin of this receptor is a man between 18 and 29 years old in good health. The CDR3 DNA follows: TGTGCCAGTAGTATTGGGCCCTTACAGGGAACTAATGAAAAACTGTTTTTT. Its protein is CASSIGPLQGTNEKLFF.